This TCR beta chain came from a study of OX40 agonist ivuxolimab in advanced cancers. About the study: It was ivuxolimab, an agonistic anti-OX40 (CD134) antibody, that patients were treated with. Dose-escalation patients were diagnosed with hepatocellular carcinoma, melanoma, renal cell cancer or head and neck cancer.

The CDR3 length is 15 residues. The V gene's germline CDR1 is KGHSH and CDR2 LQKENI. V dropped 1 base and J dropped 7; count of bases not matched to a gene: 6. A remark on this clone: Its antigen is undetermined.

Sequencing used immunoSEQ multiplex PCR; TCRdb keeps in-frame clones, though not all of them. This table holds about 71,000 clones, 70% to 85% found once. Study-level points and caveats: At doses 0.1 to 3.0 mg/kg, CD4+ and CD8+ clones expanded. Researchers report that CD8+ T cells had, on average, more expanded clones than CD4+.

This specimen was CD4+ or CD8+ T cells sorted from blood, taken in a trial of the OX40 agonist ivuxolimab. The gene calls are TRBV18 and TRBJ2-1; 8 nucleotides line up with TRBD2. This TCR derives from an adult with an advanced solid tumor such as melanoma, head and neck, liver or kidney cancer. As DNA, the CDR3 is TGTGCCAGCTCACCACTGCGGGGGGTACAGAATGAGCAGTTCTTC. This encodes CASSPLRGVQNEQFF.